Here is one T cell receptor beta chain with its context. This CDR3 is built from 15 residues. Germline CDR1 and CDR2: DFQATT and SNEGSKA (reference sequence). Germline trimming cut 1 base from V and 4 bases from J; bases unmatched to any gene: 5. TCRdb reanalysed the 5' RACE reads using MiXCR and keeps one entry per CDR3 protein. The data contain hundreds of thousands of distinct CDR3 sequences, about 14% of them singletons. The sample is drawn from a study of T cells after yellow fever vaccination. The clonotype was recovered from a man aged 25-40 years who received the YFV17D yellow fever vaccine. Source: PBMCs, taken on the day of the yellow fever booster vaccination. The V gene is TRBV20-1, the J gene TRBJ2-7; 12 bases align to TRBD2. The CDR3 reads CSARAASGGGYEQYF. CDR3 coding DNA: TGCAGTGCTAGAGCGGCTAGCGGGGGGGGGTACGAGCAGTACTTC.